This TCR beta chain was retrieved from a study of blood T cells in healthy people across ages. Study-wide results and limits: The fall in TCR beta diversity per million T cells was roughly linear with age.

As for this clonotype: Its antigen is unidentified.

PCR was performed a second time for roughly 7 to 11 cycles using a sample-barcoded 5' primer and a J-beta primer mix. A 12-random-nucleotide template-switch adaptor tagged each cDNA molecule. TCRdb used MiXCR to reprocess the 5' RACE reads, holding one entry per CDR3 protein. This table holds roughly 2 million distinct CDR3 sequences, around 48% found once. With 3 bases removed from V and 1 base from J, the gap between germline ends came to 9 bases. The CDR3 is made up of 14 amino acids. Germline assignment: CDR1 MDHEN and CDR2 SYDVKM. This TCR came from a woman aged 35 to 49 in good health. The rearrangement links TRBV28 to TRBJ2-5; D is unclear. Sequences were obtained from blood. CDR3 in DNA: TGTGCCAGCAGTTTCCGAGTGAGCCAAGAGACCCAGTACTTC. This encodes CASSFRVSQETQYF. Together with reference TRBV28 and TRBJ2-5, the CDR3 gives the full variable domain: DVKVTQSSRYLVKRTGEKVFLECVQDMDHENMFWYRQDPGLGLRLIYFSYDVKMKEKGDIPEGYSVSREKKERFSLILESASTNQTSMYLCASSFRVSQETQYFGPGTRLLVL.